A single sample gave rise to the 2 T cell receptor beta chains below, sequenced in a study of shared clonotypes between healthy human individuals. The method was immunoSEQ multiplex PCR; TCRdb's version includes in-frame clones alone and lacks a portion of them. Among around 95,000 clones, 67% were seen once, and the ten largest hold 45% to 50%. The sequenced material came from memory CD8+ T cells sorted from blood. Subset here: CD45RO+ cells pooled with CCR7-negative TemRA cells. The receptors were sampled from a man aged 25 to 40 in good health.

J is TRBJ2-3 and V is TRBV7-2; D unclear. Deletions cut 2 bases from V and 0 bases from J, with 6 bases between. Germline V CDR1 and CDR2: SGHTA, FQGNSA. The CDR3 length is 14 residues. CDR3 in DNA: TGTGCCAGCAGCTTACGCATAAGCACAGATACGCAGTATTTT. Protein: CASSLRISTDTQYF.

This rearrangement joins TRBV27 to TRBJ2-7; 8 bases line up with TRBD2. V shed 2 bases, J shed 2 bases, and the junction held 2 bases outside the gene matches. The CDR3 loop spans 14 amino acids. The germline gives CDR1 MNHEY, CDR2 SMNVEV (reference sequence). This CDR3 is CASSLTSGAYEQYF. For the CDR3, the DNA is TGTGCCAGCAGTTTAACTAGCGGCGCCTACGAGCAGTACTTC.